This TCR beta chain was captured by sequencing in a study of cytomegalovirus exposure and HLA in healthy donors. Notes on the study in general: Rare TCR sequences dominated, though some public TCRs recurred in many donors.

As to this clone: Antigen specificity is unknown.

V lost 6 bases to trimming and J lost 2 bases, with 8 bases between them. This CDR3 is built from 12 residues. Germline-derived CDR1 and CDR2 are MDHEN and SYDVKM. Amplification used 60 Vbeta primers and 13 Jbeta primers. TCRdb's copy holds only in-frame clones and misses some; the assay was immunoSEQ multiplex PCR. The sample lists 150,000 to 200,000 clones, roughly three quarters occurring once. This chain links TRBV28 with TRBJ2-7; maybe TRBD1 (6 bases). This receptor was obtained from a woman aged 50 to 65 in good health and CMV-seronegative. The sequencing input was PBMCs. This chain's CDR3 is CASRRQAYEQYF. The DNA for the CDR3 is TGTGCCAGCAGACGACAGGCCTACGAGCAGTACTTC. The full variable domain, rest sourced from reference TRBV28 and TRBJ2-7, is DVKVTQSSRYLVKRTGEKVFLECVQDMDHENMFWYRQDPGLGLRLIYFSYDVKMKEKGDIPEGYSVSREKKERFSLILESASTNQTSMYLCASRRQAYEQYFGPGTRLTVT.